This T cell receptor beta chain was sequenced in a study of T cells in Graves' hyperthyroidism and ophthalmopathy. In this sample, this clonotype turned up many times. The investigators amplified TCR beta CDR3 regions from RNA transcripts. With the HTBI primer set, the TCR CDR3 went through a first round of RT-PCR. TCRdb reprocessed the multiplex PCR reads via MiXCR and lists one record per CDR3 protein. The table lists over 250,000 distinct CDR3 sequences, less than 30% of them singletons, with approximately 25% in the top ten. The CDR3 covers 14 residues. Germline V gene data show CDR1 as SGHVS and CDR2 as FQNEAQ. The V and J ends lost 5 bases and 0 bases respectively, with 8 bases between them.

V and J are TRBV7-8 and TRBJ1-5; unclear D gene. This clonotype originated in a man in his forties with Graves' hyperthyroidism that later progressed to Graves' ophthalmopathy. Sequenced material: blood. CDR3 nucleotides: TGTGCCAGCAGCCGAAGCTATAGCAATCAGCCCCAGCATTTT. Its translation: CASSRSYSNQPQHF.